What follows are 27 T cell receptor beta chains derived from one specimen sequenced in a study of T cells after yellow fever vaccination. TCRdb reanalysed the 5' RACE reads using MiXCR and keeps one entry per CDR3 protein. The repertoire holds 450,000 to 650,000 distinct CDR3 sequences, around an eighth seen once, with around 15% in the top ten. The sequencing used PBMCs, collected on the day of the yellow fever booster vaccination. Receptors originate from a man younger than 45 who received the YFV17D yellow fever vaccine.

This clonotype was counted at least ten times. The chain employs TRBV7-2 and TRBJ2-3; a weak D match, TRBD2 (6 bases). Germline CDR1 is SGHTA and CDR2 is FQGNSA. This CDR3 is 15 amino acids long. Trimming stripped 1 base from V and 0 bases from J, with 8 bases between. This CDR3 reads CASSLVGTSTDTQYF. The CDR3 DNA reads as TGTGCCAGCAGCTTAGTCGGGACTAGCACAGATACGCAGTATTTT.

This clonotype has just a few counts. The genes are TRBV5-1 and TRBJ1-1, with D possibly TRBD1 on 5 matching bases. Per germline, CDR1 SGHRS and CDR2 YFSETQ. The V end lost 7 bases, the J end lost 2 bases, and 15 bases lay between the germline ends. The CDR3 contains 14 residues. CDR3 loop: CASGQQASNTEAFF. The DNA for the CDR3 is TGCGCCAGCGGCCAACAGGCCTCCAACACTGAAGCTTTCTTT.

The rearrangement joins TRBV7-2 to TRBJ2-2; the D is unclear. The germline CDR1 and CDR2 sequences are SGHTA and FQGNSA. The CDR3 has 16 residues. The ends were cut back, 1 base at V and 7 bases at J, with 16 bases in the middle. CDR3 DNA sequence: TGTGCCAGCAGCTTAGGGCCCAGCCGCTCCCTCGGGGAGCTGTTTTTT. It is translated as CASSLGPSRSLGELFF.

The genes are TRBV7-2 and TRBJ2-3, with D perhaps matching TRBD1 (5 bases). Trimming pared 1 base from V and 4 bases from J, leaving 9 bases between. Looked up from germline, CDR1 is SGHTA and CDR2 is FQGNSA. The CDR3 is 14 residues long. The CDR3 coding sequence is TGTGCCAGCAGCTTAGATCTAGGGGCAGATACGCAGTATTTT. It translates to CASSLDLGADTQYF.

The chain joins TRBV5-5 to TRBJ2-1; D unclear. This CDR3 has 13 residues. The V gene lost 0 bases and the J gene lost 6 bases, with 7 bases spanning the gap. The germline CDR1 and CDR2 sequences are SGHKS and YYEKEE (reference sequence). The CDR3 spells CASSLVHLNEQFF. The CDR3 DNA follows: TGTGCCAGCAGCTTGGTTCATCTCAATGAGCAGTTCTTC. Full variable domain (missing parts from reference TRBV5-5 and TRBJ2-1): DAGVTQSPTHLIKTRGQQVTLRCSPISGHKSVSWYQQVLGQGPQFIFQYYEKEERGRGNFPDRFSARQFPNYSSELNVNALLLGDSALYLCASSLVHLNEQFFGPGTRLTVL.

This clonotype was detected only a few times. The chain couples TRBV7-2 to TRBJ1-1; no clear D. Trimming pared 4 bases from V and 1 base from J, leaving 13 bases between. Germline lookup yields CDR1 SGHTA and CDR2 FQGNSA. This CDR3 region has 15 residues. The CDR3 reads CASSSWDFANTEAFF. DNA of the CDR3: TGTGCCAGCAGCTCCTGGGATTTCGCGAACACTGAAGCTTTCTTT. Filled out from reference TRBV7-2 and TRBJ1-1, the complete variable domain reads GAGVSQSPSNKVTEKGKDVELRCDPISGHTALYWYRQSLGQGLEFLIYFQGNSAPDKSGLPSDRFSAERTGGSVSTLTIQRTQQEDSAVYLCASSSWDFANTEAFFGQGTRLTVV.

The chain recombines TRBV20-1 with TRBJ1-5, with TRBD1 matching over 11 bases. Germline V gene data show CDR1 as DFQATT and CDR2 as SNEGSKA (reference sequence). The CDR3 totals 19 residues. V was pared by 0 bases and J by 2 bases, with 12 bases of the junction left unmatched. The CDR3 protein is CSARDYRTGGGRGNQPQHF. The CDR3 DNA reads as TGCAGTGCTAGAGACTATCGGACAGGGGGCGGGCGAGGCAATCAGCCCCAGCATTTT.

This clonotype was found a few times. The genes are TRBV7-2 and TRBJ1-5; D possibly corresponds to TRBD1 (5 bases). Germline lookup yields CDR1 SGHTA and CDR2 FQGNSA. V lost 4 bases to trimming and J lost 10 bases, with 17 bases between them. The CDR3 spans 14 residues. The chain's CDR3 is CASSSRHVGDPQHF. The CDR3 nucleotides read TGTGCCAGCAGCTCCAGACACGTGGGGGACCCCCAGCATTTT.

The chain uses TRBV29-1 and TRBJ2-3; tentatively, D is TRBD1 (6 bases). This CDR3 contains 14 residues. Trimming stripped 6 bases from V and 1 base from J, with 14 bases between. The V gene's germline CDR1 is SQVTM and CDR2 ANQGSEA. The CDR3 here is CSVPWTDGTDTQYF. CDR3 coding DNA: TGCAGCGTCCCCTGGACAGATGGCACAGATACGCAGTATTTT.

The V call is TRBV12-3 or TRBV12-4, the J call TRBJ2-7; 9 bases agree with TRBD1. Trimming removed 5 bases from V and 3 bases from J; junction bases left unmatched: 8. The CDR3 runs 15 residues. CDR3 DNA sequence: TGTGCCAGCAGTAAAAACAGGGGGCGGATCTACGAGCAGTACTTC. Amino acids: CASSKNRGRIYEQYF.

This clonotype showed up just a few times. The J gene is TRBJ1-2, the V gene TRBV6-4, with 9 nucleotides matching TRBD1. This CDR3 contains 13 residues. V was clipped by 6 bases and J by 10 bases; unmatched bases: 9. CDR1 and CDR2 from the germline V gene are MRHNA and SNTAGT. The CDR3 loop is CASRPQGADVYTF. The DNA for the CDR3 is TGTGCCAGCAGGCCACAGGGGGCGGATGTCTACACCTTC.

The chain couples TRBV24-1 to TRBJ2-1; TRBD2 aligns across 11 bases. The CDR3 covers 16 residues. Looked up from germline, CDR1 is KGHDR and CDR2 is SFDVKD. J lost 4 bases, V lost 2 bases, and 3 bases had no gene match. The CDR3 reads CATSDSGLADYNEQFF. CDR3 DNA sequence: TGTGCCACCAGTGATTCGGGACTAGCGGATTACAATGAGCAGTTCTTC.

This clonotype was seen only a few times. The V call is TRBV19, the J call TRBJ2-7; no firm D call. The CDR3 is 12 amino acids. V dropped 5 bases and J dropped 4 bases, with 9 bases sitting between them. Germline-derived CDR1 and CDR2 are LNHDA and SQIVND (reference sequence). CDR3 in DNA: TGTGCCAGTAGTCAGGTGAATTACGAGCAGTACTTC. Protein sequence: CASSQVNYEQYF.

This clonotype has more than one count but fewer than ten. The chain recombines TRBV4-1 with TRBJ1-5, with 7 bases that match TRBD1. This CDR3 has 16 amino acids. Germline V gene lookup returns CDR1 MGHRA and CDR2 YSYEKL. V shed 4 bases and J 6 bases; nucleotides not matched to a gene: 12. The CDR3 DNA reads TGCGCCAGCAGCCGCATTACAGGGGAGGCGGCTCAGCCCCAGCATTTT. The encoded protein is CASSRITGEAAQPQHF.

The gene calls are TRBV19 and TRBJ2-6; possible D gene TRBD1, 5 bases. Germline values: CDR1 LNHDA, CDR2 SQIVND (reference sequence). The CDR3 length is 15 residues. V lost 9 bases to trimming and J lost 0 bases, with 12 bases between them. CDR3: CASRKGDSGANVLTF. CDR3 sequence (DNA): TGTGCCAGCCGCAAAGGGGACTCTGGGGCCAACGTCCTGACTTTC.

The rearrangement uses TRBV5-6 and TRBJ1-2; 7 nucleotides align to TRBD1. The length of the CDR3 is 14 residues. V shed 4 bases, J shed 10 bases, and the junction held 13 bases outside the gene matches. Germline CDR1 reads SGHDT; CDR2 reads YYEEEE. The CDR3 DNA follows: TGTGCCAGCAGCATCGGGACAGAGATAATCGACTACACCTTC. Its protein is CASSIGTEIIDYTF. Full variable domain (outside the CDR3, taken from reference TRBV5-6 and TRBJ1-2): DAGVTQSPTHLIKTRGQQVTLRCSPKSGHDTVSWYQQALGQGPQFIFQYYEEEERQRGNFPDRFSGHQFPNYSSELNVNALLLGDSALYLCASSIGTEIIDYTFGSGTRLTVV.

This clonotype was detected only a few times. J is TRBJ2-5 and V is TRBV18; 11 bases match TRBD2. Germline lookup yields CDR1 KGHSH and CDR2 LQKENI. The trim removed 3 bases at V and 5 bases at J, leaving 11 bases unmatched. This CDR3 comprises 17 residues. This CDR3 reads CASSPTFLAGGWETQYF. CDR3 nucleotides: TGTGCCAGCTCACCGACCTTCCTAGCGGGAGGATGGGAGACCCAGTACTTC.

J is TRBJ2-5 and V is TRBV10-3; no reliable D call. V was pared by 3 bases and J by 3 bases, with 5 bases between. CDR3 length: 12 residues. From germline, CDR1 is ENHRY and CDR2 SYGVKD. The CDR3 DNA reads TGTGCCATCAGTGAACGGGAAGAGACCCAGTACTTC. It yields the protein CAISEREETQYF.

The chain carries TRBV7-9 and TRBJ2-7; D possibly matches TRBD1 or TRBD2 (5 bases each). The germline V gene has CDR1 SEHNR and CDR2 FQNEAQ (reference sequence). The ends were cut back, 8 bases at V and 1 base at J, with 6 bases in the middle. The CDR3 totals 11 residues. CDR3 sequence: CASEGSYEQYF. Written as DNA, the CDR3 is TGTGCCAGCGAGGGGTCCTACGAGCAGTACTTC.

This clonotype has a handful of counts. The CDR3 DNA reads TGTGCCAGCTCACCCCAGGCGCTAGCGGGAGCCAATGAGCAGTTCTTC. It specifies CASSPQALAGANEQFF. The chain links TRBV18 to TRBJ2-1; 10 bases fit TRBD2. Germline CDR1 KGHSH, CDR2 LQKENI. Germline trimming cut 3 bases from V and 6 bases from J; bases unmatched to any gene: 8. The CDR3 is 16 residues long.

The chain uses TRBV5-1 and TRBJ2-5; D possibly matches TRBD1 or TRBD2 (5 bases each). Germline CDR1 is SGHRS and CDR2 is YFSETQ. Trimming took off 3 bases at V and 7 bases at J, with 13 bases between the two ends. The CDR3 sequence is 13 residues long. CDR3 loop: CASSWDGPGTQYF. For the CDR3, the DNA is TGCGCCAGCAGCTGGGACGGGCCCGGGACCCAGTACTTC.

The gene calls are TRBV29-1 and TRBJ2-2; TRBD1 is a possible D gene (6 bases). The CDR3 has 11 amino acids. The germline V gene encodes CDR1 SQVTM and CDR2 ANQGSEA. Trimming stripped 4 bases from V and 9 bases from J, with 9 bases between. DNA for the CDR3: TGCAGCGTTGCAGGGGCCCGGGAGCTGTTTTTT. Its translation is CSVAGARELFF.

The V gene is TRBV20-1, the J gene TRBJ2-3; D possibly corresponds to TRBD2 (6 bases). The CDR3 is made up of 15 amino acids. Trimming stripped 6 bases from V and 7 bases from J, with 23 bases between. Per germline, CDR1 DFQATT and CDR2 SNEGSKA (reference sequence). The CDR3: CSASTGTPGLNTQYF. CDR3 DNA sequence: TGCAGTGCGTCAACCGGGACTCCCGGATTAAATACGCAGTATTTT.

The sample holds a few counts of this clonotype. The chain links TRBV7-9 to TRBJ2-5, with D perhaps matching TRBD2 (7 bases). Germline CDR1 and CDR2: SEHNR and FQNEAQ (reference sequence). The V end lost 6 bases, the J end lost 7 bases, and 12 bases lay between the germline ends. The length of the CDR3 is 12 residues. CDR3 region: CASRAGQMTQYF. CDR3 nucleotide sequence: TGTGCCAGCAGAGCGGGACAAATGACCCAGTACTTC.

The CDR3: CASSLSSRGEQYF. The CDR3 nucleotides are TGTGCCAGCAGTTTATCGTCTAGGGGAGAGCAGTACTTC. The chain carries TRBV12-3 or TRBV12-4 and TRBJ2-7, with D possibly TRBD1 on 5 matching bases. V was pared by 2 bases and J by 7 bases, with 12 bases between. The CDR3 has 13 residues.

This rearrangement joins TRBV21-1 to TRBJ1-1; TRBD1, the table's D call, lacks a check against the DNA. TRBV21-1 is a documented pseudogene. The length of the CDR3 is 15 residues. CDR3 protein: CASSKEGDLNTEAFF. CDR3 sequence (DNA): TGTGCCAGCAGCAAAGAGGGGGATTTGAACACTGAAGCTTTCTTT.

There are a few counts of this clonotype. CDR3: CASSAASNTEAFF. DNA for the CDR3: TGTGCCAGCAGTGCGGCGTCTAACACTGAAGCTTTCTTT. The rearrangement joins TRBV27 to TRBJ1-1; no clear D gene. The CDR3 runs to 13 residues. Germline V gene sequence: CDR1 MNHEY, CDR2 SMNVEV (reference sequence). The V end lost 5 bases, the J end lost 2 bases, and 9 bases lay between the germline ends.